This is a list of T cell receptor beta chains from one sample in a study of T-cell memory formation after mild COVID-19. MiXCR was run by TCRdb on the 5' RACE reads, yielding one entry per CDR3 protein. The sample lists 250,000 to 350,000 distinct CDR3 sequences, less than 20% occurring once. Material: PBMCs or a T cell subset sorted from them (not recorded which). These receptors were obtained from a man younger than 35 who had mild COVID-19 (a few samples of this study predate the infection). Cell type and time point are not known. Both conserved end residues are part of each CDR3. The D gene is left open where the match is weak. Expanded clones are given a class, and other clones once, few, many or no size at all.

V	length	D	J	size	CDR3	DNA
TRBV7-8	15	TRBD1	TRBJ1-5	few	CASSLRGRTIQPQHF	TGTGCCAGCAGCTTAAGGGGGCGGACAATTCAGCCCCAGCATTTT
TRBV13	13	NA	TRBJ1-2	NA	CASSLQGLYGYTF	TGTGCCAGCAGCTTACAGGGCCTTTATGGCTACACCTTC
TRBV3-1	14	TRBD1	TRBJ1-1	NA	CASTVEGAGTEAFF	TGTGCCAGCACCGTAGAGGGGGCGGGAACTGAAGCTTTCTTT
TRBV6-5	16	TRBD2	TRBJ2-5	few	CASRRLAGDFEETQYF	TGTGCCAGCAGACGACTAGCGGGGGATTTTGAAGAGACCCAGTACTTC
TRBV7-2	16	NA	TRBJ2-3	NA	CASSLGTRTSTDTQYF	TGTGCCAGCAGCTTAGGTACCAGGACTAGCACAGATACGCAGTATTTT
TRBV24-1	16	TRBD1	TRBJ2-1	NA	CATSAVDRGRRNEQFF	TGTGCCACCAGTGCCGTGGACAGGGGGCGCAGAAATGAGCAGTTCTTC
TRBV15	16	NA	TRBJ1-5	NA	CATRPEAVKGDQPQHF	TGTGCCACCAGACCCGAGGCAGTCAAAGGGGATCAGCCCCAGCATTTT
TRBV12-3/TRBV12-4	13	TRBD1	TRBJ2-4	NA	CASSLRGQRIQYF	TGTGCCAGCAGTTTAAGGGGGCAACGCATTCAGTACTTC
TRBV4-3	14	NA	TRBJ2-4	few	CASSQEQQGNIQYF	TGCGCCAGCAGCCAAGAGCAACAGGGTAACATTCAGTACTTC
TRBV24-1	12	NA	TRBJ1-3	few	CAARGSGNTIYF	TGTGCCGCCCGGGGTTCTGGAAACACCATATATTTT
TRBV4-3	16	TRBD2	TRBJ2-2	NA	CASSQGLAANTGELFF	TGCGCCAGCAGCCAAGGACTAGCGGCCAACACCGGGGAGCTGTTTTTT
TRBV11-2	17	NA	TRBJ1-3	NA	CASSLIRGRKSGNTIYF	TGTGCCAGCAGCTTAATCCGGGGGCGTAAGTCTGGAAACACCATATATTTT
TRBV10-1	13	NA	TRBJ2-5	few	CASSDPRMETQYF	TGCGCCAGCAGTGATCCTAGGATGGAGACCCAGTACTTC
TRBV20-1	12	TRBD1	TRBJ2-4	NA	CSARDRGNIQYF	TGCAGTGCTAGGGACAGGGGAAACATTCAGTACTTC
TRBV5-1	14	NA	TRBJ1-2	NA	CASSGTGGGYGYTF	TGCGCCAGCAGCGGAACAGGTGGGGGATATGGCTACACCTTC
TRBV7-8	15	TRBD2	TRBJ2-1	NA	CASSPNGGMYNEQFF	TGTGCCAGCAGCCCAAACGGGGGGATGTACAATGAGCAGTTCTTC
TRBV10-2	16	TRBD2	TRBJ2-1	few	CASSGLATRTYNEQFF	TGCGCCAGCAGCGGACTAGCGACGCGTACCTACAATGAGCAGTTCTTC
TRBV12-3/TRBV12-4	15	NA	TRBJ1-1	few	CASSLMMGLGTEAFF	TGTGCCAGCAGTTTGATGATGGGGTTAGGAACTGAAGCTTTCTTT
TRBV4-3	15	NA	TRBJ1-2	few	CASSQDRSDNYGYTF	TGCGCCAGCAGCCAAGATAGGTCAGATAACTATGGCTACACCTTC
TRBV4-1	16	TRBD1	TRBJ1-3	NA	CASSQDVATGVYTIYF	TGCGCCAGCAGCCAAGACGTAGCGACAGGGGTTTACACCATATATTTT
TRBV20-1	15	TRBD1	TRBJ2-7	few	CSAHQSGGTAYEQYF	TGCAGTGCCCACCAATCAGGGGGTACGGCCTACGAGCAGTACTTC
TRBV7-2	14	NA	TRBJ2-2	NA	CASSQLHGPGELFF	TGTGCCAGCAGCCAGTTGCACGGACCCGGGGAGCTGTTTTTT
TRBV9	15	TRBD1	TRBJ1-2	NA	CASSDGTENNYGYTF	TGTGCCAGCAGCGACGGGACAGAGAATAACTATGGCTACACCTTC
TRBV5-1	20	TRBD2	TRBJ2-1	NA	CASSWGLAGGLKSSYNEQFF	TGCGCCAGCAGCTGGGGACTAGCGGGGGGGCTGAAGAGCTCCTACAATGAGCAGTTCTTC
TRBV5-1	15	NA	TRBJ1-2	NA	CASTRRAGLEYGYTF	TGCGCCAGCACCCGCCGCGCGGGGCTGGAATATGGCTACACCTTC
TRBV5-1	15	NA	TRBJ2-3	few	CASSLSIMLGDTQYF	TGCGCCAGCAGCTTGTCTATCATGCTGGGAGATACGCAGTATTTT
TRBV15	11	NA	TRBJ1-5	few	CATTGAQPQHF	TGTGCCACCACCGGGGCACAGCCCCAGCATTTT
TRBV12-3/TRBV12-4	15	NA	TRBJ1-5	NA	CASSLAQGIGQPQHF	TGTGCCAGCAGTTTAGCGCAGGGGATAGGTCAGCCCCAGCATTTT
TRBV27	13	NA	TRBJ2-1	few	CASNERGLDEQFF	TGTGCCAGCAACGAAAGGGGGTTGGATGAGCAGTTCTTC
TRBV7-9	13	NA	TRBJ1-1	NA	CASTPREDTEAFF	TGTGCCAGCACCCCCAGAGAGGACACTGAAGCTTTCTTT
TRBV20-1	18	TRBD1	TRBJ1-5	NA	CSAAMVTGDHYSNQPQHF	TGCAGTGCTGCCATGGTTACAGGGGACCATTATAGCAATCAGCCCCAGCATTTT
TRBV18	14	NA	TRBJ2-1	NA	CASSPRTDYNEQFF	TGTGCCAGCTCACCCCGGACAGACTACAATGAGCAGTTCTTC
TRBV5-1	16	NA	TRBJ1-1	few	CASSLDHREMNTEAFF	TGCGCCAGCAGCTTGGATCACAGAGAGATGAACACTGAAGCTTTCTTT
TRBV16	15	NA	TRBJ1-6	NA	CASSQVGGRNSPLHF	TGTGCCAGCAGCCAAGTAGGGGGGAGGAATTCACCCCTCCACTTT
TRBV10-3	11	NA	TRBJ1-3	NA	CATDSGNTIYF	TGTGCCACCGACTCTGGAAACACCATATATTTT
TRBV6-6	13	NA	TRBJ1-2	NA	CASRLTVLYGYTF	TGTGCCAGCAGGCTGACAGTTCTCTATGGCTACACCTTC
TRBV7-6	16	TRBD2	TRBJ2-1	NA	CASSRPGGGYLNEQFF	TGTGCCAGCAGCCGGCCCGGCGGGGGATATCTGAATGAGCAGTTCTTC
TRBV7-2	16	TRBD2	TRBJ2-3	few	CASRAQSGGYTDTQYF	TGTGCCAGCAGGGCCCAGAGCGGGGGGTACACAGATACGCAGTATTTT
TRBV9	12	NA	TRBJ2-1	once	CASSIRENEQFF	TGTGCCAGCAGCATAAGAGAGAATGAGCAGTTCTTC
TRBV5-1	14	NA	TRBJ1-6	few	CASSLAEGISPLHF	TGCGCCAGCAGCTTGGCCGAAGGGATCTCACCCCTCCACTTT
TRBV5-5	14	NA	TRBJ2-1	NA	CASSLEGNRNEQFF	TGTGCCAGCAGCTTAGAAGGGAATCGAAATGAGCAGTTCTTC